The 7 T cell receptor beta chains below come from one sample, sequenced in a study of radiation and T cells in renal cell carcinoma. Using immunoSEQ multiplex PCR, the repertoire was profiled, and TCRdb retains in-frame clones only, with some absent. The data contain roughly 120,000 clones, about 81% of them seen just once; the ten biggest clones take up around 2%. Time point indicated: blood 2 weeks post-SBRT. The sample's treatment: 15 Gy SBRT to primary tumor, nephrectomy 4 weeks later. The specimen comprised blood, sampled from a patient whose treatment included radiotherapy and nephrectomy. The receptor set was obtained from a woman aged 60-75 years with renal cell carcinoma.

The CDR3 sequence: CASRGSPSYEQYF. DNA for the CDR3: TGTGCCAGCAGGGGAAGCCCCTCCTACGAGCAGTACTTC. J is TRBJ2-7 and V is TRBV28; D ambiguous. In germline, CDR1 is MDHEN, CDR2 SYDVKM. V gave up 6 bases and J gave up 0 bases, with 9 bases separating them. The CDR3 runs 13 residues.

This clone was recorded only once. The rearrangement uses TRBV18 and TRBJ2-1; TRBD1 matches 7 bases. This CDR3 is 14 amino acids long. The junction had 8 bases not matched to a gene; V was cut back by 5 bases and J by 7 bases. CDR1 is KGHSH and CDR2 is LQKENI in the germline V gene. The CDR3 coding sequence is TGTGCCAGCTCAGCCCGACAGGGCGCGAATGAGCAGTTCTTC. It encodes CASSARQGANEQFF.

This clone was detected a few times. This chain joins TRBV14 and TRBJ1-1; D ambiguous. The CDR3 loop spans 16 amino acids. V was shortened by 0 bases and J by 6 bases, with 17 bases between the two germline ends. In germline, CDR1 is SGHDN, CDR2 FVKESK. The CDR3 DNA follows: TGTGCCAGCAGCCAAGATCCGGGCAGGAGAACTTCTGAAGCTTTCTTT. Protein sequence: CASSQDPGRRTSEAFF.

This chain connects TRBV7-3 to TRBJ2-7; 8 bases match TRBD2. Germline V gene data show CDR1 as SGHTA and CDR2 as FQGTGA. V was pared by 4 bases and J by 3 bases, with 2 bases of the junction left unmatched. The CDR3 has 13 amino acids. The CDR3 loop is CASSWGTSYEQYF. Here the CDR3 DNA reads TGTGCCAGCAGCTGGGGGACTAGCTACGAGCAGTACTTC.

This rearrangement joins TRBV27 to TRBJ2-3; 12 bases match TRBD2. Germline CDR1 is MNHEY and CDR2 is SMNVEV (reference sequence). V lost 3 bases, J lost 6 bases, and 7 bases stayed unmatched. This CDR3 has 16 residues. The CDR3 loop reads CASSFLAGGPGDTQYF. The CDR3 DNA is TGTGCCAGCAGTTTCCTAGCGGGGGGGCCAGGGGATACGCAGTATTTT.

The chain couples TRBV27 to TRBJ2-7, with a tentative D call TRBD2 (7 bases). The germline CDR1 and CDR2 sequences are MNHEY and SMNVEV (reference sequence). The CDR3 runs to 15 residues. V was pared by 1 base and J by 2 bases, with 12 bases between. In nucleotides, the CDR3 is TGTGCCAGCAGTTTATTTGCCGGGGGGCCCTACGAGCAGTACTTC. This codes for CASSLFAGGPYEQYF.

Points on this clone: The same CDR3 is also encoded by other DNA sequences in this sample. This rearrangement joins TRBV6-5 to TRBJ2-7; D tentatively fits TRBD1 or TRBD2 (5 bases each). V dropped 8 bases and J dropped 7 bases, with 12 bases sitting between them. Germline CDR1 is MNHEY and CDR2 is SVGAGI. The CDR3 contains 11 residues. For the CDR3, the DNA is TGTGCCAGCGGGGGACCGCTTGAGCAGTACTTC. It yields the protein CASGGPLEQYF.